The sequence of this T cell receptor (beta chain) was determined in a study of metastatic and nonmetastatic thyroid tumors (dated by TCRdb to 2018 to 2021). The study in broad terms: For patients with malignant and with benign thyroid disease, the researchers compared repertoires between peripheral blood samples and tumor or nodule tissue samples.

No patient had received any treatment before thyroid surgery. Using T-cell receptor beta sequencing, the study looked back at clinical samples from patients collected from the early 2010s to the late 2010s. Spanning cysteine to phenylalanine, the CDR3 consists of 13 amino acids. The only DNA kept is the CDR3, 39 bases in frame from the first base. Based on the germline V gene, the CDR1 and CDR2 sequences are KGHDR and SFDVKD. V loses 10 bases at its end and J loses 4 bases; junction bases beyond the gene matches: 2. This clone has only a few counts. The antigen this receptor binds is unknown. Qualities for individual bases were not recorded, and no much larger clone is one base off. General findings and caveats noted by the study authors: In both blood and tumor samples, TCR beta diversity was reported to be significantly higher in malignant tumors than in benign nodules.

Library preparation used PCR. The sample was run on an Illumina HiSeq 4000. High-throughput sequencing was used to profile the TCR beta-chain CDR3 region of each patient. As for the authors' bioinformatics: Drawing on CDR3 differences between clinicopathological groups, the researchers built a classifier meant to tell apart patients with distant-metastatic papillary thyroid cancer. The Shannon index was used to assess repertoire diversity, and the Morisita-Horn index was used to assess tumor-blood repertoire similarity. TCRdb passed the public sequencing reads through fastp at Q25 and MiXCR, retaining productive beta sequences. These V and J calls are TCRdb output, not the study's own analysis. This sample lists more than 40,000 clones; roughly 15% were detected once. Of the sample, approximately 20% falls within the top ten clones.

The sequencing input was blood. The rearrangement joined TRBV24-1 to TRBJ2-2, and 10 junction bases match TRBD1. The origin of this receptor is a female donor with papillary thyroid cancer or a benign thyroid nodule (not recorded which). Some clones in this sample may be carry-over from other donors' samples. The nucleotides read TGTGCCACTGGACAGGGGGTCACCGGGGAGCTGTTTTTT. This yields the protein CATGQGVTGELFF.